These T cell receptor beta chains were read from a single sample in a study of graft-versus-host responses after intestinal transplantation. Their recognized antigens are unknown. This table comes from immunoSEQ multiplex PCR, and its TCRdb copy is limited to in-frame clones, with some not included. The table has under 130,000 clones, roughly 93% seen once; the top ten hold around 1%. The material sequenced was unstimulated CD8+ T cells sorted from spleen or lymph node cells, taken before intestinal transplant. Receptor source: a human donor who received an intestinal transplant. Each CDR3 is given with its conserved first and last residue. The order of the fields is J gene, clone size, D gene, V gene, CDR3 DNA, CDR3 protein. D genes are given only for firm matches. Only some rows state a clone size, as once, few, many or a class for expanded clones.

TRBJ2-7 NA NA TRBV30 TGTGCCTGGAGTAGACAGGTCCCCGAGCAGTACTTC CAWSRQVPEQYF
TRBJ2-2 NA NA TRBV9 TGTGCCAGCAGCCCTGAGAATACGAACACCGGGGAGCTGTTTTTT CASSPENTNTGELFF
TRBJ1-2 NA NA TRBV27 TGTGCCAGCAGTTCGACAGGACTGATCAACATGGGGGGCTACACCTTC CASSSTGLINMGGYTF
TRBJ2-3 NA NA TRBV9 TGTGCCAGCAGCGCTCGCAAGGGCGGCACAGATACGCAGTATTTT CASSARKGGTDTQYF
TRBJ2-4 NA NA TRBV30 TGTGCCTGGAGTGTTGGGGGGGGCTCCCTAAACATTCAGTACTTC CAWSVGGGSLNIQYF
TRBJ2-1 NA TRBD1 TRBV19 TGTGCCAGTAGTATAGGCGGACAGGGATACAATGAGCAGTTCTTC CASSIGGQGYNEQFF
TRBJ1-4 NA NA TRBV6-1 TGTGCCAGCAGTGACCTGGGGGACGAGGTAAAACTGTTTTTT CASSDLGDEVKLFF
TRBJ1-5 NA NA TRBV4-1 TGCGCCAGCAGCCCTAGTTTGGGTCAGCCCCAGCATTTT CASSPSLGQPQHF
TRBJ1-1 NA TRBD1 TRBV30 TGTGCCTGGGATGGACAGGAGACTGAAGCTTTCTTT CAWDGQETEAFF
TRBJ2-3 few TRBD2 TRBV4-1 TGCGCCAGCAGCCAAGAGCGGGGCGGGGGTAGCACAGATACGCAGTATTTT CASSQERGGGSTDTQYF
TRBJ2-3 NA NA TRBV9 TGTGCCAGCAGCGTAGTTGGAAGCGGGCTTTACTCCAGCACAGATACGCAGTATTTT CASSVVGSGLYSSTDTQYF
TRBJ2-1 NA NA TRBV6-1 TGTGCCAGCAGTGATCTCCAGGGGCTCGGTAATGAGCAGTTCTTC CASSDLQGLGNEQFF
TRBJ2-1 NA TRBD2 TRBV5-4 TGTGCCAGCAGCTTCCGCGGGGGGAGCTACAATGAGCAGTTCTTC CASSFRGGSYNEQFF
TRBJ1-3 once NA TRBV11-2 TGTGCCAGCAGCTTAGGGACCTCTGGAAACACCATATATTTT CASSLGTSGNTIYF
TRBJ2-4 NA NA TRBV9 TGTGCCAGCAGCGTAGAGGGCAGTCGAAACATTCAGTACTTC CASSVEGSRNIQYF
TRBJ2-2 few NA TRBV11-2 TGTGCCAGCAGCTTATGGGACACCGGGGAGCTGTTTTTT CASSLWDTGELFF
TRBJ2-2 NA NA TRBV5-4 TGTGCCAGCAGCTCGCGACTATCCACCGGGGAGCTGTTTTTT CASSSRLSTGELFF
TRBJ1-5 few NA TRBV19 TGTGCCAGTAGGGACCCGAGAGAGCCCCAGCATTTT CASRDPREPQHF
TRBJ2-7 NA NA TRBV11-3 TGTGCCAGCAGCTCCGACTACGAGCAGTACTTC CASSSDYEQYF
TRBJ2-7 NA NA TRBV21-1 TGTGCCAGCAGCATCCGGGACAGGGTGCTCTACGAGCAGTACTTC CASSIRDRVLYEQYF
TRBJ2-1 NA NA TRBV6-5 TGTGCCAGCAGCCCGGGGCCCACCTACAATGAGCAGTTCTTC CASSPGPTYNEQFF
TRBJ2-7 NA TRBD2 TRBV5-4 TGTGCCAGCAGCTTGGGACTAGCGGGGGGCTACGAGCAGTACTTC CASSLGLAGGYEQYF
TRBJ1-1 NA NA TRBV7-8 TGTGCCAGCAGCTTAGCGCTCAGCTGGACTGAAGCTTTCTTT CASSLALSWTEAFF
TRBJ1-1 NA NA TRBV19 TGTGCCAGTCAGATTCGGGCCTCGGGTGAAGCTTTCTTT CASQIRASGEAFF
TRBJ2-1 NA NA TRBV5-4 TGTGCCGGCGTTTCAGACCTCAATGAGCAGTTCTTC CAGVSDLNEQFF
TRBJ1-5 few NA TRBV6-1 TGTGCCAGCAGTGAACTTAGAAATAGCAATCAGCCCCAGCATTTT CASSELRNSNQPQHF
TRBJ2-1 NA TRBD2 TRBV16 TGTGCCAGCAACCCGGGACTAGCGGGGCCCGAAGTGGAGTTCTTC CASNPGLAGPEVEFF
TRBJ1-2 NA TRBD1 TRBV2 TGTGCCAACAGACAGGGGACGGGGGATGGCTACACCTTC CANRQGTGDGYTF
TRBJ2-7 NA NA TRBV19 TGTGCCAGTAGCGCATCGGCGAGGCGGGAAATGTTCCCCTACGAGCAGTACTTC CASSASARREMFPYEQYF
TRBJ1-4 NA NA TRBV11-2 TGTGCCAGCAGCACGAGAATGACAGATGCAACTAATGAAAAACTGTTTTTT CASSTRMTDATNEKLFF
TRBJ1-2 NA NA TRBV28 TGTGCCAGCGGCTGGACACAGGGCGATGGCTACACCTTC CASGWTQGDGYTF
TRBJ2-3 NA TRBD2 TRBV7-9 TGTGCCAGCAGCTTAAGGGAAAGCGGGGGAGATACGCAGTATTTT CASSLRESGGDTQYF
TRBJ2-7 NA NA TRBV29-1 TGCAGCGTTGAAGATGAATTCTCCTACGAGCAGTACTTC CSVEDEFSYEQYF
TRBJ2-2 NA TRBD1 TRBV27 TGTGCCAGCAGTTCACTCACAGGGGTGGAGAACACCGGGGAGCTGTTTTTT CASSSLTGVENTGELFF
TRBJ1-2 NA NA TRBV6-1 TGTGCCAGCAGTGAATGGTTGGGAGGGAACTATGGCTACACCTTC CASSEWLGGNYGYTF
TRBJ2-5 NA NA TRBV6-6 TGTGCCAGCAGTTCTGGATCCCTCCAAGAGACCCAGTACTTC CASSSGSLQETQYF
TRBJ2-7 NA NA TRBV9 TGTGCCAGCAGCGGGCCGAGGGGGCAGTACTTC CASSGPRGQYF
TRBJ2-1 NA TRBD2 TRBV4-1 TGCGCCAGCAGCCAGAAACTAGCGGGGGAGCAGTTCTTC CASSQKLAGEQFF
TRBJ2-1 NA TRBD2 TRBV2 TGTGCCAGCCTCCTGACTAGCGGGGGGGACAATGAGCAGTTCTTC CASLLTSGGDNEQFF
TRBJ1-2 NA NA TRBV9 TGTGCCAGCAGCGTGTCGATGTCGATGGGGCTATATGGCTACACCTTC CASSVSMSMGLYGYTF
TRBJ2-3 NA NA TRBV7-6 TGTGCCAGCAGCTTCGGGGCAGGGAACACAGATACGCAGTATTTT CASSFGAGNTDTQYF
TRBJ1-5 NA NA TRBV27 TGTGCCAGCTCCCCGTCGGTTGGCAATCAGCCCCAGCATTTT CASSPSVGNQPQHF
TRBJ1-6 once TRBD1 TRBV7-6 TGTGCCAGCAGCTCGACAGGGACCCATTCACCCCTCCACTTT CASSSTGTHSPLHF
TRBJ1-6 NA NA TRBV19 TGTGCCAGTAGTGGACGGATCAATTCACCCCTCCACTTT CASSGRINSPLHF
TRBJ2-3 NA NA TRBV4-1 TGCGCCAGCAGCCAAGATACCCAGGGCTGGTCAGATACGCAGTATTTT CASSQDTQGWSDTQYF
TRBJ2-7 NA NA TRBV15 TGTGCCACCAGCAGAGACCCGAGGGGGTACGGGAAGACCACCTACGAGCAGTACTTC CATSRDPRGYGKTTYEQYF
TRBJ1-5 NA NA TRBV6-5 TGTGCCAGCAGTGAAAATCAGCCCCAGCATTTT CASSENQPQHF
TRBJ1-5 NA NA TRBV6-1 TGTGCCAGCAGGGATACAGGGTATAGCAATCAGCCCCAGCATTTT CASRDTGYSNQPQHF
TRBJ2-7 NA TRBD2 TRBV7-9 TGTGCCAGCAGAGTAGGCGGGGGGGATTACGAGCAGTACTTC CASRVGGGDYEQYF
TRBJ2-1 NA TRBD1 TRBV27 TGTGCCAGCAGTGGCTTGGGACAGGGGGCACACAATGAGCAGTTCTTC CASSGLGQGAHNEQFF
TRBJ1-5 NA NA TRBV19 TGTGCCAGTAGTCAGACAGTTAGCAATCAGCCCCAGCATTTT CASSQTVSNQPQHF
TRBJ2-5 NA TRBD2 TRBV9 TGTGCCAGCAGCGTAGGGACTAGCGGGGGGAGCCAAGAGACCCAGTACTTC CASSVGTSGGSQETQYF
TRBJ2-3 NA TRBD2 TRBV9 TGTGCCAGCAGCGTAGAGTCGCGGGGGGCCTACACAGATACGCAGTATTTT CASSVESRGAYTDTQYF